These 27 T cell receptor beta chains were all obtained from the same sample, sequenced in a study of T-cell reconstitution after alpha-beta-depleted transplantation in children. The TCRbeta library was prepared with unique molecular identifiers. TCRdb processed the PCR reads anew with MiXCR; each CDR3 protein has one entry. The sample consists of around 700,000 distinct CDR3 sequences, approximately 14% of them appearing once. The specimen was PBMCs, collected before TCRalphabeta/CD19-depleted stem cell transplant. These receptor sequences come from a girl aged 2 to 9 with congenital amegakaryocytic thrombocytopenia, due to receive a stem cell transplant.

This clonotype was counted at least ten times. V usage is TRBV10-3 and J usage is TRBJ2-3; no definite D call. V was cut by 7 bases and J by 2 bases, with 22 bases left in between. CDR1 and CDR2 (germline): ENHRY, SYGVKD. The CDR3 has 17 residues. In nucleotides, the CDR3 is TGTGCCATCAATCCAGATGGGGTAGATCGACTCACAGATACGCAGTATTTT. This codes for CAINPDGVDRLTDTQYF.

There are a few counts of this clonotype. The chain is built from TRBV5-1 and TRBJ2-3, with D perhaps matching TRBD2 (7 bases). The CDR3 is 16 amino acids. CDR1 is SGHRS and CDR2 is YFSETQ in the germline V gene. Deletions cut 0 bases from V and 1 base from J, with 12 bases between. The CDR3 spells CASSLAAGTRTDTQYF. In DNA, the CDR3 is TGCGCCAGCAGCTTGGCAGCGGGGACACGCACAGATACGCAGTATTTT.

This clonotype was recorded many times. The chain joins TRBV11-2 to TRBJ2-1; 9 bases match TRBD1. The CDR3 has 15 amino acids. V was clipped by 5 bases and J by 5 bases; unmatched bases: 7. Germline V lookup: CDR1 SGHAT, CDR2 FQNNGV. CDR3 residues: CASSTGTGSHNEQFF. CDR3 in DNA: TGTGCCAGCAGCACCGGGACAGGGTCCCACAATGAGCAGTTCTTC.

The V gene is TRBV7-9, the J gene TRBJ2-1; 9 bases map to TRBD2. This CDR3 has 16 residues. Germline CDR1 SEHNR, CDR2 FQNEAQ (reference sequence). J was trimmed by 5 bases and V by 1 base; bases with no gene match: 6. The CDR3, as DNA: TGTGCCAGCAGCTTAGTCGGGCGGGAGGGAGACAATGAGCAGTTCTTC. Amino acid sequence: CASSLVGREGDNEQFF.

This clonotype was counted only a few times. V and J are TRBV18 and TRBJ2-2; 7 nucleotides agree with TRBD1. This CDR3 is built from 15 residues. The V and J ends lost 4 bases and 8 bases, in that order; junction bases with no gene match: 10. Germline CDR1 reads KGHSH; CDR2 reads LQKENI. The CDR3, as DNA: TGTGCCAGCTCACAATCCGGGACAGCAATAGGGGAGCTGTTTTTT. Amino acids: CASSQSGTAIGELFF. Using reference TRBV18 and TRBJ2-2 for the parts outside the CDR3, the full variable domain is NAGVMQNPRHLVRRRGQEARLRCSPMKGHSHVYWYRQLPEEGLKFMVYLQKENIIDESGMPKERFSAEFPKEGPSILRIQQVVRGDSAAYFCASSQSGTAIGELFFGEGSRLTVL.

The chain employs TRBV6-1 and TRBJ2-1; tentative D call: TRBD2 (6 bases). The ends were cut back, 4 bases at V and 7 bases at J, with 14 bases in the middle. This CDR3 is 14 amino acids long. Germline V gene sequence: CDR1 MNHNS, CDR2 SASEGT. CDR3 in DNA: TGTGCCAGCAGTGGGAGGGCGGCCGGAAATGAGCAGTTCTTC. This sequence encodes CASSGRAAGNEQFF.

This clonotype was seen many times. The rearrangement links TRBV20-1 to TRBJ1-4, with D hard to call. The germline V and J ends were trimmed by 2 bases and 5 bases, with 9 bases remaining between them. The germline V gene encodes CDR1 DFQATT and CDR2 SNEGSKA (reference sequence). This CDR3 has 13 residues. The CDR3 spells CSARLGVNEKLFF. Here the CDR3 DNA reads TGCAGTGCTAGACTCGGGGTCAATGAAAAACTGTTTTTT.

In this sample, this clonotype turned up many times. The chain uses TRBV25-1 and TRBJ2-5, with TRBD2 matching 9 bases. In germline, CDR1 is MGHDK, CDR2 SYGVNS. Germline trimming cut 0 bases from V and 5 bases from J; bases unmatched to any gene: 19. This CDR3 is 20 amino acids long. CDR3 in DNA: TGTGCCAGCAGTGAATATTGGCAGCGGGAGGCCCTCCTGGGTGGGGAGACCCAGTACTTC. Translation: CASSEYWQREALLGGETQYF.

The chain combines TRBV27 with TRBJ1-5; D call uncertain. CDR1 is MNHEY and CDR2 is SMNVEV in the germline V gene (reference sequence). V shed 0 bases and J shed 0 bases, with 9 bases lying between them. CDR3 length equals 16 residues. The CDR3 reads CASSLSAAYSNQPQHF. CDR3 bases: TGTGCCAGCAGTTTATCGGCCGCATATAGCAATCAGCCCCAGCATTTT.

Points on this clonotype: A much bigger clone sits one base away, suggesting this may be a read error. This rearrangement joins TRBV28 to TRBJ1-5; no clear D. CDR1 is MDHEN, CDR2 SYDVKM, per germline. This CDR3 has 17 amino acids. The V gene lost 7 bases and the J gene lost 1 base, with 20 bases spanning the gap. The CDR3, as DNA: TGTGCCAGCAATCCTAGCGGATGGGGAATGAGCAATCAGCCCCAGCATTTT. Protein sequence: CASNPSGWGMSNQPQHF.

Concerning this clonotype: A much larger clone lies one base from this, so it may be a read error. The V call is TRBV5-6, the J call TRBJ2-3; D is unclear. The J call is doubtful: the DNA matches TRBJ1-5 better. This CDR3 is 15 amino acids long. Germline V gives CDR1 SGHDT, CDR2 YYEEEE. This CDR3 reads CASSLVGQAGDTQHF. CDR3 sequence (DNA): TGTGCCAGCAGCTTGGTAGGCCAGGCTGGAGATACGCAGCATTTT.

The sample holds many counts of this clonotype. The chain joins TRBV18 to TRBJ1-2, with TRBD1 matching 7 bases. The germline gives CDR1 KGHSH, CDR2 LQKENI. With V trimmed by 5 bases and J by 5 bases, 8 bases remained unmatched. CDR3 length: 14 amino acids. The CDR3 nucleotides are TGTGCCAGCTCAGCAGACAGGGATCTTTATGGCTACACCTTC. Amino acids: CASSADRDLYGYTF.

There are many counts of this clonotype. The chain carries TRBV20-1 and TRBJ2-1; no reliable D call. V dropped 3 bases and J dropped 8 bases, with 14 bases sitting between them. Looked up from germline, CDR1 is DFQATT and CDR2 is SNEGSKA (reference sequence). The CDR3 is 13 amino acids. The CDR3 spells CSASAGYGDEQFF. DNA of the CDR3: TGCAGTGCTAGCGCTGGATATGGCGATGAGCAGTTCTTC.

With regard to this clonotype: Just one base apart from a much larger clone, this may be a read error. The V gene is TRBV20-1, the J gene TRBJ2-3; a possible D gene is TRBD1 (6 bases). Germline V lookup: CDR1 DFQATT, CDR2 SNEGSKA (reference sequence). The CDR3 spans 14 residues. Trimming removed 7 bases at V and 1 base at J, with 15 bases between. This chain's CDR3 is CSVGGATRTDTQYF. DNA for the CDR3: TGCAGTGTTGGGGGCGCGACCCGCACAGATACGCAGTATTTT.

This clonotype was seen once. A single base separates this from a much larger clone, so it may be a read error. V is TRBV12-3 or TRBV12-4 and J is TRBJ1-2; D gene uncertain. CDR3 size: 14 residues. CDR3 loop: CASSLADGNYGCTF. In DNA, the CDR3 is TGTGCCAGCAGTTTAGCGGACGGGAACTATGGCTGCACCTTC.

This clonotype showed up many times. The chain is built from TRBV27 and TRBJ1-1; D is uncertain. Germline CDR1 MNHEY, CDR2 SMNVEV (reference sequence). Trimming stripped 7 bases from V and 11 bases from J, with 20 bases between. This CDR3 has 13 residues. CDR3 residues: CASKRGSTSDAFF. The CDR3, as DNA: TGTGCCAGCAAGAGAGGTAGCACGAGTGACGCTTTCTTT.

This clonotype was seen a handful of times. The chain has TRBV20-1 and TRBJ2-7, with 9 bases that match TRBD2. The V segment lost 6 bases and the J segment 2 bases; nucleotides outside the gene matches: 11. This CDR3 contains 15 residues. In germline, CDR1 is DFQATT, CDR2 SNEGSKA (reference sequence). The DNA of the CDR3 is TGCAGTGCGATCAACTTGGCGGGAGGGCCCTACGAGCAGTACTTC. This gives the protein CSAINLAGGPYEQYF.

This clonotype was found many times. The chain joins TRBV20-1 to TRBJ2-2; the D is unclear. Looked up from germline, CDR1 is DFQATT and CDR2 is SNEGSKA (reference sequence). V shed 3 bases and J shed 0 bases, with 5 bases lying between them. The CDR3 is made up of 13 amino acids. In DNA, the CDR3 is TGCAGTGCTAGTCAGACGAACACCGGGGAGCTGTTTTTT. It yields the protein CSASQTNTGELFF.

This sequence joins TRBV20-1 and TRBJ2-1; D possibly corresponds to TRBD2 (5 bases). Germline loops: CDR1 DFQATT, CDR2 SNEGSKA (reference sequence). The CDR3 totals 15 residues. Trimming cost V 6 bases and J 1 base, with 16 bases left between them. The DNA for the CDR3 is TGCAGTGCATACGAGCGGATCCAATCCTACAATGAGCAGTTCTTC. Its protein product is CSAYERIQSYNEQFF.

The chain links TRBV7-9 to TRBJ1-1; D gene unclear. This CDR3 has 16 residues. The V gene lost 4 bases and the J gene lost 5 bases, with 20 bases spanning the gap. The germline V gene encodes CDR1 SEHNR and CDR2 FQNEAQ (reference sequence). CDR3 bases: TGTGCCAGCAGCTATCCAACTATCGCGGTTAGAACTGAAGCTTTCTTT. Protein sequence: CASSYPTIAVRTEAFF.

The chain combines TRBV5-6 with TRBJ2-3; 11 nucleotides line up with TRBD2. Germline-derived CDR1 and CDR2 are SGHDT and YYEEEE. The CDR3 runs 16 residues. The J segment lost 5 bases and the V segment lost 0 bases, leaving 5 bases of the junction unmatched. The CDR3 is CASSLETSGRGDTQYF. DNA of the CDR3: TGTGCCAGCAGCTTGGAAACTAGCGGGAGAGGAGATACGCAGTATTTT.

This clonotype occurred many times. V and J are TRBV27 and TRBJ2-7; TRBD2 agrees at 11 bases. Per germline, CDR1 MNHEY and CDR2 SMNVEV (reference sequence). Trimming removed 3 bases from V and 2 bases from J; junction bases left unmatched: 9. The CDR3 is made up of 17 amino acids. The CDR3 is CASSFLTTSGTPYEQYF. In DNA form, the CDR3 reads TGTGCCAGCAGTTTCCTCACGACTAGCGGGACTCCCTACGAGCAGTACTTC.

This clonotype occurred a few times. The chain couples TRBV29-1 to TRBJ2-1; unclear D gene. Trimming cost V 4 bases and J 8 bases, with 21 bases left between them. This CDR3 comprises 15 residues. Germline V gene sequence: CDR1 SQVTM, CDR2 ANQGSEA. CDR3 amino acids: CSVGMVAYQVDEQFF. The CDR3 region has the DNA TGCAGCGTTGGGATGGTGGCGTATCAGGTGGATGAGCAGTTCTTC.

This clonotype was seen only once. The chain recombines TRBV30 with TRBJ2-7; 10 bases match TRBD2. V gave up 4 bases and J gave up 2 bases; unmatched junction bases: 14. The CDR3 is 17 residues long. CDR1 and CDR2 from the germline V gene are GTSNPN and SVGIG (reference sequence). CDR3 DNA: TGTGCCTGGAACGCCGGACGGACTAGCGGAGAGACCTACGAGCAGTACTTC. Translating gives CAWNAGRTSGETYEQYF. The full variable domain, in which reference TRBV30 and TRBJ2-7 provide the parts outside the CDR3, is SQTIHQWPATLVQPVGSPLSLECTVEGTSNPNLYWYRQAAGRGLQLLFYSVGIGQISSEVPQNLSASRPQDRQFILSSKKLLLSDSGFYLCAWNAGRTSGETYEQYFGPGTRLTVT.

This clonotype was counted only a few times. The V gene is TRBV28, the J gene TRBJ2-7, with TRBD1 matching over 11 bases. J lost 1 base, V lost 4 bases, and 15 bases had no gene match. Per the germline V gene, CDR1 is MDHEN and CDR2 is SYDVKM. The CDR3 runs 19 residues. CDR3 DNA: TGTGCCAGCAGTTATGCCGGGACAGGGGGTCGGGTCCGATCCTACGAGCAGTACTTC. It translates to CASSYAGTGGRVRSYEQYF.

This clonotype has a count of ten or more. J is TRBJ2-7 and V is TRBV20-1; D unresolved. Germline CDR1 reads DFQATT; CDR2 reads SNEGSKA (reference sequence). With 6 bases removed from V and 4 bases from J, the gap between germline ends came to 10 bases. This CDR3 is 11 amino acids long. CDR3 nucleotide sequence: TGCAGTGCCATCCACTCATACGAGCAGTACTTC. It translates to CSAIHSYEQYF.

The sample holds many counts of this clonotype. This sequence joins TRBV9 and TRBJ1-2, with D uncertain. The V gene's germline CDR1 is SGDLS and CDR2 YYNGEE. The CDR3 has 12 residues. V gave up 6 bases and J gave up 3 bases, with 9 bases separating them. The DNA of the CDR3 is TGTGCCAGCAACCGCGGGCACTATGGCTACACCTTC. Translating gives CASNRGHYGYTF.